This T cell receptor (beta chain) was retrieved from a study of CD8+ T cells in alopecia areata (dated by TCRdb to the late 2010s). Context from the whole study: The treated patients took part in an open-label pilot trial in which moderate-to-severe alopecia areata was treated with oral tofacitinib at 5 to 10 mg twice daily. For the treated patients, the SALT score, which quantifies what percentage of scalp surface area is affected, served as the measure of disease severity. RNA came from the PAXgene miRNA kit for fixed scalp, the miRNeasy kit for PBMCs, and the RNeasy kit for mouse skin. High-throughput TCRbeta sequencing was used to examine T cell clonal expansion in alopecia areata in both the C3H/HeJ mouse model and human patients. In humans, TCRbeta sequencing was performed on scalp tissue and on sorted CD4+ and CD8+ peripheral blood T cells from healthy controls and from patients with patchy or totalis/universalis alopecia areata. Tofacitinib was administered for 6 to 18 months, and 6 months of follow-up off drug were then conducted to assess delayed response and recurrence. Clonality in the scalp was compared among normal scalp (n=4), patchy alopecia areata scalp (n=8), and alopecia totalis/universalis scalp (n=8). Biopsies were taken from tofacitinib-treated patients at baseline and again at 4 and 24 weeks into treatment, and several of those patients also had a later scalp biopsy. TCRbeta CDR3 regions were amplified by immunoSEQ multiplex PCR with 35 Vbeta forward and 13 Jbeta reverse primers.

Per the publication, the treatment or condition label means: oral pan-JAK inhibitor, 5-10 mg twice daily. Lesional scalp punch biopsies and peripheral blood were collected from alopecia areata patients. PBMCs were isolated by density centrifugation and stained for CD3, CD4 and CD8, and CD4+ and CD8+ T cells were sorted on a FACSAria. About this clone: Its specific antigen is unknown. No base quality information exists; no much larger clone differs at one position.

Points the paper makes about the study in general: Because the treated cohort was small and had only one nonresponder, larger studies are needed to examine links between baseline CD8+ expansion and response. Tofacitinib significantly lowered scalp clonality and the number of expanded CD8+ clones among the top 100 scalp clones. Shared TCR sequences between patients were less evident than in mice, which may be partly attributable to HLA diversity in the patient population. During tofacitinib treatment, many expanded lesional clones remained in scalp and blood, and this persistence may partly explain relapse after treatment is stopped. Compared with normal scalp, lesional scalp, particularly in alopecia totalis/universalis, had higher clonality and more expanded CD8+ clones, which suggests antigenic drive. Unlike mouse skin, where gammadelta T cells dominate, normal human skin contains resident alphabeta T cells that get sequenced too, which complicates analysis of the scalp TCR repertoire.

Library preparation was by the immunoSEQ multiplex PCR assay. RNA was extracted from all samples and reverse transcribed into cDNA as template for TCR sequencing. SuperScript III was used for first-strand cDNA synthesis, primed with a 2:1 mix of oligo-dT and random hexamers. A synthetic immune receptor repertoire was used to assess amplification bias, and residual bias was removed computationally. Per the authors' processing: Raw reads were preprocessed to remove errors, and CDR3 was defined by IMGT conventions from the conserved cysteine to phenylalanine. To get clonality, Shannon entropy was normalized by log2 of the number of productive unique TCRs and the result was subtracted from 1. Scalp TCRbeta sequences were cross-referenced with sorted blood CD4 and CD8 repertoires so that the CD4 or CD8 identity of scalp clones could be inferred. This is the immuneACCESS table as TCRdb keeps it, with only in-frame sequences that have V and J called. A part of the clones is gone; compared with another copy, unresolved V genes explain less than half, and the rest is unexplained. That table is the source of V, J and clone size, and D and trimming were worked out from the DNA. The sample includes about 180,000 clones, with about 51% observed a single time. Roughly a tenth of the sample is in the top ten clones.

V and J lose 1 base and 5 bases, and a span of 6 bases separates them. The germline V gene (reference sequence) specifies GTSNPN as CDR1 and SVGIG as CDR2. The CDR3 has 11 amino acids, counting the end cysteine and phenylalanine. The sequence is cut down to CDR3 DNA, 33 bases in frame from base 1. The receptor chain draws on TRBV30 and TRBJ2-7; the D gene remains uncertain. This clonotype was sampled from a human donor with alopecia areata. The starting material was CD8+ T cells sorted from blood, obtained at week 52, from a patient treated with tofacitinib. The CDR3 amino acid sequence is: CAWSGRDEQYF. In nucleotide form, the sequence is TGTGCCTGGAGTGGACGGGACGAGCAGTACTTC.